These 32 T cell receptor beta chains were all obtained from the same sample, sequenced in a study of CD8 T cells in Susac syndrome. RNA amounts of about 0.5 to 1 ug underwent reverse transcription with random hexamers. TCRdb passed the immunoSEQ multiplex PCR reads through MiXCR, listing each CDR3 protein once. The data show 75,000 to 100,000 distinct CDR3 sequences, about 93% seen once. Sequencing was carried out using CD8+ T cells from PBMCs. Every receptor here comes from a human donor in good health.

The J gene is TRBJ2-2, the V gene TRBV7-9, with no clear D. From germline, CDR1 is SEHNR and CDR2 FQNEAQ (reference sequence). V lost 1 base and J 9 bases, leaving 9 bases between the germline ends. The CDR3 is 13 residues long. CDR3 amino acids: CASSLVGIRELFF. DNA for the CDR3: TGTGCCAGCAGCTTAGTGGGGATCAGGGAGCTGTTTTTT.

The V gene is TRBV30, the J gene TRBJ2-1; D is perhaps TRBD2 (5 bases). In germline, CDR1 is GTSNPN, CDR2 SVGIG (reference sequence). The CDR3 length is 14 residues. V was pared by 1 base and J by 2 bases, with 9 bases between. Written as DNA, the CDR3 is TGTGCCTGGAGTGCTACTAGGACCTACAATGAGCAGTTCTTC. Translated: CAWSATRTYNEQFF.

The chain links TRBV9 to TRBJ1-5; D perhaps matches TRBD1 (5 bases). The CDR3 has 14 amino acids. The V gene lost 0 bases and the J gene lost 7 bases, with 11 bases spanning the gap. Germline V gene lookup returns CDR1 SGDLS and CDR2 YYNGEE. CDR3 DNA sequence: TGTGCCAGCAGCGTAGGCCAGGGCAGCCAGCCCCAGCATTTT. Its protein product is CASSVGQGSQPQHF. The complete variable domain, with remaining parts taken from reference TRBV9 and TRBJ1-5, reads DSGVTQTPKHLITATGQRVTLRCSPRSGDLSVYWYQQSLDQGLQFLIQYYNGEERAKGNILERFSAQQFPDLHSELNLSSLELGDSALYFCASSVGQGSQPQHFGDGTRLSIL.

The chain links TRBV12-3 or TRBV12-4 to TRBJ1-5; TRBD1 matches 8 bases. This CDR3 region has 15 residues. J was trimmed by 2 bases and V by 5 bases; bases with no gene match: 5. The CDR3 spells CASSHDRGGNQPQHF. CDR3 in DNA: TGTGCCAGCAGTCACGACAGGGGTGGCAATCAGCCCCAGCATTTT.

The chain has TRBV4-3 and TRBJ1-5; D unclear. The germline V and J ends were trimmed by 0 bases and 4 bases, with 10 bases remaining between them. CDR3 length: 15 residues. CDR1 and CDR2 from the germline V gene are LGHNA and YSLEER. For the CDR3, the DNA is TGCGCCAGCAGCCAAGATTGGAGTTCGAATCAGCCCCAGCATTTT. It encodes CASSQDWSSNQPQHF.

This chain connects TRBV7-8 to TRBJ2-7, with TRBD2 matching 8 bases. The CDR3 runs 16 residues. With 1 base clipped from V and 6 bases from J, the junction kept 11 bases outside the gene matches. From germline, CDR1 is SGHVS and CDR2 FQNEAQ. The CDR3 spells CASSLERSGRGGEQYV. The DNA for the CDR3 is TGTGCCAGCAGCTTAGAAAGGAGCGGGAGAGGGGGCGAGCAGTACGTC.

The gene calls are TRBV5-6 and TRBJ2-7, with 9 bases lining up with TRBD1. Germline CDR1 SGHDT, CDR2 YYEEEE. J gave up 2 bases and V 4 bases, and 13 bases lay outside the gene matches. The CDR3 extends over 17 amino acids. DNA of the CDR3: TGTGCCAGCAGCGGCGGGACAGGGTCCCAGGTCCCCTACGAGCAGTACGTC. Translating gives CASSGGTGSQVPYEQYV.

The chain has TRBV2 and TRBJ1-5; D gene uncertain. This CDR3 is built from 15 residues. The germline V gene encodes CDR1 SNHLY and CDR2 FYNNEI. Trimming shortened V by 0 bases and J by 0 bases, and 6 bases separated the two germline ends. CDR3 coding DNA: TGTGCCAGCAGTGAAGCGGCAGTTAGCAATCAGCCCCAGCATTTT. It translates to CASSEAAVSNQPQHF.

This chain links TRBV9 with TRBJ2-5, with TRBD2 as a possible D gene (6 bases). CDR3 length equals 12 residues. Germline V gene lookup returns CDR1 SGDLS and CDR2 YYNGEE. V was cut by 6 bases and J by 4 bases, with 10 bases left in between. CDR3 protein: CASMAGGETQYF. The CDR3 coding sequence is TGTGCCAGCATGGCCGGGGGAGAGACCCAGTACTTC.

This chain joins TRBV27 and TRBJ1-2, with 8 bases fitting TRBD1. The V gene end was trimmed by 4 bases and the J gene end by 5 bases; junction bases not matched to a gene: 6. CDR1 is MNHEY, CDR2 SMNVEV, per germline (reference sequence). CDR3 length: 14 amino acids. CDR3 residues: CASSSVTGVYGYTF. Here the CDR3 DNA reads TGTGCCAGCAGTTCAGTGACAGGGGTATATGGCTACACCTTC.

This chain connects TRBV29-1 to TRBJ1-1, with a possible D match to TRBD1 (6 bases). The germline CDR1 and CDR2 sequences are SQVTM and ANQGSEA. The CDR3 is 15 residues long. Trimming removed 4 bases from V and 7 bases from J, with 22 bases in between. The CDR3 DNA reads as TGCAGCGTTGCAGGCGAACAGGGTATTAGCGGTGAAGCTTTCTTT. It is translated as CSVAGEQGISGEAFF.

This chain uses TRBV30 with TRBJ2-3; D may be TRBD1 (5 bases). This CDR3 contains 14 residues. CDR1 and CDR2 (germline): GTSNPN, SVGIG (reference sequence). V was clipped by 3 bases and J by 4 bases, with 14 bases between them. The CDR3 region has the DNA TGTGCCTGGAGAAGGGGTGCCAGGCCAGATACGCAGTATTTT. Translated: CAWRRGARPDTQYF.

V and J are TRBV7-2 and TRBJ2-7, with TRBD1 as a possible D gene (5 bases). Trimming took 0 bases from V and 2 from J, leaving 8 bases between them. CDR1 SGHTA and CDR2 FQGNSA come from the germline V gene. The CDR3 is 14 residues long. CDR3 coding DNA: TGTGCCAGCAGCTTAGCGGCAGGGCCCTACGAGCAGTACTTC. Its translation: CASSLAAGPYEQYF.

The V call is TRBV13, the J call TRBJ2-7; no clear D. V was shortened by 5 bases and J by 2 bases, with 13 bases between the two germline ends. The CDR3 has 14 amino acids. Germline CDR1 and CDR2: PRHDT and FYEKMQ (reference sequence). Written as DNA, the CDR3 is TGTGCCAGCAGCGACCCTTCTTTTCCCTACGAGCAGTACTTC. The encoded protein is CASSDPSFPYEQYF.

The chain recombines TRBV7-3 with TRBJ2-3, with D possibly TRBD2 on 6 matching bases. Germline CDR1 and CDR2: SGHTA and FQGTGA. Between the trimmed V and J ends, which lost 3 bases and 3 bases, there was a span of 16 bases. The CDR3 runs to 16 residues. Here the CDR3 DNA reads TGTGCCAGCAGCTTTCGCGGAGGGATGATGACAGATACGCAGTATTTT. Translated: CASSFRGGMMTDTQYF.

The rearrangement joins TRBV12-3 or TRBV12-4 to TRBJ1-5, with no clear D. This CDR3 comprises 15 residues. Trimming pared 0 bases from V and 1 base from J, leaving 7 bases between. The CDR3 DNA sequence: TGTGCCAGCAGTTTAGCTGGGGTAAGCAATCAGCCCCAGCATTTT. Translated: CASSLAGVSNQPQHF.

The gene calls are TRBV9 and TRBJ2-3; no clear D gene. V dropped 6 bases and J dropped 6 bases, with 20 bases sitting between them. Germline V gene data show CDR1 as SGDLS and CDR2 as YYNGEE. The length of the CDR3 is 15 residues. The CDR3 DNA follows: TGTGCCAGCATCCCTACCGATGACCCCGCCGATACGCAGTATTTT. This codes for CASIPTDDPADTQYF.

The chain employs TRBV12-5 and TRBJ2-5; D unresolved. Between the trimmed V and J ends, which lost 6 bases and 5 bases, there was a span of 16 bases. Looked up from germline, CDR1 is LGHNT and CDR2 is FRNRAP. CDR3 length equals 14 residues. The CDR3 coding sequence is TGTGCTAGTGGCGCTAAAGGACCGGAGGAGACCCAGTACTTC. This codes for CASGAKGPEETQYF.

The J gene is TRBJ2-7, the V gene TRBV5-6; D remains unclear. The CDR3 runs to 15 residues. Between the trimmed V and J ends, which lost 0 bases and 2 bases, there was a span of 12 bases. Germline lookup yields CDR1 SGHDT and CDR2 YYEEEE. CDR3 sequence: CASSLAVDPAYEQYV. DNA for the CDR3: TGTGCCAGCAGCTTGGCCGTGGACCCAGCCTACGAGCAGTACGTC.

The J gene is TRBJ2-1, the V gene TRBV27, with D unresolved. The CDR3 is 11 residues long. V was clipped by 6 bases and J by 8 bases, with 8 bases between them. From germline, CDR1 is MNHEY and CDR2 SMNVEV (reference sequence). CDR3 residues: CASSQAHEQFF. In DNA form, the CDR3 reads TGTGCCAGCAGCCAAGCGCATGAGCAGTTCTTC.

The V gene is TRBV9, the J gene TRBJ1-1; D not certain. CDR1 SGDLS and CDR2 YYNGEE come from the germline V gene. Trimming stripped 1 base from V and 2 bases from J, with 3 bases between. This CDR3 is built from 12 residues. CDR3 DNA sequence: TGTGCCAGCAGCGTACTTAACACTGAAGCTTTCTTT. Its protein is CASSVLNTEAFF. Full variable domain (missing parts from reference TRBV9 and TRBJ1-1): DSGVTQTPKHLITATGQRVTLRCSPRSGDLSVYWYQQSLDQGLQFLIQYYNGEERAKGNILERFSAQQFPDLHSELNLSSLELGDSALYFCASSVLNTEAFFGQGTRLTVV.

The chain recombines TRBV20-1 with TRBJ1-2, with D uncertain. This CDR3 region has 11 residues. Trimming shortened V by 4 bases and J by 8 bases, and 11 bases separated the two germline ends. The V gene's germline CDR1 is DFQATT and CDR2 SNEGSKA (reference sequence). The CDR3: CSAKEGRGYTF. The CDR3 region has the DNA TGCAGTGCTAAGGAGGGTCGGGGCTACACCTTC.

The CDR3 DNA is TGTGCCAGCAGCTGGAGGGACCGCGCCGGAGAGACCCAGTACTTC. This gives the protein CASSWRDRAGETQYF. The chain joins TRBV7-8 to TRBJ2-5, with TRBD2 as a possible D gene (6 bases). Germline V lookup: CDR1 SGHVS, CDR2 FQNEAQ. The length of the CDR3 is 15 residues. V lost 4 bases and J lost 4, with 16 bases in between. The variable domain in full, completed from reference TRBV7-8 and TRBJ2-5, reads GAGVSQSPRYKVAKRGQDVALRCDPISGHVSLFWYQQALGQGPEFLTYFQNEAQLDKSGLPSDRFFAERPEGSVSTLKIQRTQQEDSAVYLCASSWRDRAGETQYFGPGTRLLVL.

This chain joins TRBV15 and TRBJ2-6; D is unresolved. There are 15 residues in the CDR3. V was pared by 1 base and J by 3 bases, with 7 bases between. Germline V CDR1 and CDR2: LNHNV, YYDKDF (reference sequence). Here the CDR3 DNA reads TGTGCCACCAGCAGAGGCCCGGTTGGGGCCAACGTCCTGACTTTC. Its protein is CATSRGPVGANVLTF.

The V gene is TRBV18, the J gene TRBJ2-1, with a weak D call TRBD1 (5 bases). V shed 3 bases and J shed 8 bases, with 17 bases lying between them. Per germline, CDR1 KGHSH and CDR2 LQKENI. The CDR3 is 15 amino acids. CDR3 in amino acids: CASSPISGRVDEQFF. CDR3 coding DNA: TGTGCCAGCTCACCTATCTCGGGCAGGGTCGATGAGCAGTTCTTC.

This chain links TRBV7-9 with TRBJ2-1; TRBD1 agrees at 8 bases. The CDR3 is 15 amino acids. The ends lost 3 bases at V and 6 bases at J; junction bases unmatched: 7. Germline V gene sequence: CDR1 SEHNR, CDR2 FQNEAQ (reference sequence). The CDR3 region has the DNA TGTGCCAGCAGCTTGGCCGGGCAGGGGGCCAATGAGCAGTTCTTC. Translated, it gives CASSLAGQGANEQFF.

This chain links TRBV20-1 with TRBJ1-1; 7 nucleotides match TRBD1. The CDR3 is 16 residues long. V gave up 5 bases and J gave up 1 base; unmatched junction bases: 13. Germline V CDR1 and CDR2: DFQATT, SNEGSKA (reference sequence). CDR3 amino acids: CSAAGQVLDWNTEAFF. The CDR3, as DNA: TGCAGTGCTGCAGGACAGGTCCTCGATTGGAACACTGAAGCTTTCTTT.

V gene TRBV20-1 combines with J gene TRBJ2-3; 7 bases are shared with TRBD1. Trimming removed 0 bases from V and 0 bases from J; junction bases left unmatched: 9. The CDR3 is 17 amino acids. Germline values: CDR1 DFQATT, CDR2 SNEGSKA (reference sequence). This CDR3 reads CSARDYSRGISTDTQYF. CDR3 in DNA: TGCAGTGCTAGAGACTATAGCAGGGGGATTAGCACAGATACGCAGTATTTT.

The J gene is TRBJ2-7, the V gene TRBV7-9; TRBD2 aligns across 7 bases. V lost 7 bases, J lost 3 bases, and 6 bases stayed unmatched. This CDR3 is 13 amino acids long. Germline V gene lookup returns CDR1 SEHNR and CDR2 FQNEAQ (reference sequence). For the CDR3, the DNA is TGTGCCAGCAAGCGGGGTGTGGACTACGAGCAGTACTTC. Translated, it gives CASKRGVDYEQYF.

This clonotype was seen a handful of times. The CDR3 DNA reads TGTGCCAGCAGCCCGATAGGCTCCTACGAGCAGTACTTC. Translation: CASSPIGSYEQYF. The chain links TRBV9 to TRBJ2-7; D remains unclear. Trimming pared 4 bases from V and 0 bases from J, leaving 8 bases between. The CDR3 is made up of 13 amino acids. Germline CDR1 SGDLS, CDR2 YYNGEE.

This chain uses TRBV28 with TRBJ2-1, with D unresolved. CDR3 size: 10 residues. Germline V gives CDR1 MDHEN, CDR2 SYDVKM. V was shortened by 5 bases and J by 7 bases, with 3 bases between the two germline ends. The CDR3 sequence is CASSRNEQFF. As DNA, the CDR3 is TGTGCCAGCAGTCGTAATGAGCAGTTCTTC.

This sequence joins TRBV20-1 and TRBJ1-2; the D is unclear. This CDR3 contains 13 residues. The V gene lost 3 bases and the J gene lost 2 bases, with 10 bases spanning the gap. The V gene's germline CDR1 is DFQATT and CDR2 SNEGSKA (reference sequence). The CDR3 DNA reads TGCAGTGCTAGTGTTGGGCTGAACTATGGCTACACCTTC. As protein: CSASVGLNYGYTF.